This T cell receptor (beta chain) was documented in a study of T cell responses to AZD1222 COVID-19 vaccine. Findings and limits, study-wide: Donors were chiefly white British, with a greater number of females, and clonal diversity was perhaps underestimated. A reported finding is that nearly half of spike-specific TCRs target unmutated variant regions. Just five or six AZD1222 recipients tested seropositive at baseline.

The CDR3 consists of 16 residues. V was clipped by 4 bases and J by 4 bases; unmatched bases: 7. Germline V gene data show CDR1 as MNHEY and CDR2 as SVGAGI. Comments on this clone: Its specificity is not known.

Sequencing was performed with immunoSEQ multiplex PCR; in TCRdb, only in-frame clones are kept and a portion is missing. The table shows 130,000 to 150,000 clones, with roughly 86% occurring only once. The sequenced sample was peripheral blood, obtained 28 days after the second AZD1222 dose. The chain links TRBV6-5 to TRBJ1-4; 9 bases agree with TRBD1. The receptor's source is an adult who received the AZD1222 COVID-19 vaccine. Here the CDR3 DNA reads TGTGCCAGCAGTTGGGGACAGGGACCCTTTAATGAAAAACTGTTTTTT. Its translation is CASSWGQGPFNEKLFF.